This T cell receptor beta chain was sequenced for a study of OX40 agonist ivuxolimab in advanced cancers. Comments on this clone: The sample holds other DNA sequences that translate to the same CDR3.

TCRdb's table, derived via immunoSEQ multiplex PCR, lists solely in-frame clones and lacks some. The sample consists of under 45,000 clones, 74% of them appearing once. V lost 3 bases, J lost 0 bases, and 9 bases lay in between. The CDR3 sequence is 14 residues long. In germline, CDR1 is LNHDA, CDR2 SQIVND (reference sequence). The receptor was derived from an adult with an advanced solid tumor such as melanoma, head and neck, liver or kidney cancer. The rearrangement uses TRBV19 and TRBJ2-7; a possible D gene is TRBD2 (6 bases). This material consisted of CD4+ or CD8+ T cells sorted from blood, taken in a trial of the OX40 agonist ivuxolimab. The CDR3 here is CASSMGLLSYEQYF. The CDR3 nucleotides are TGTGCCAGTAGTATGGGACTCCTCTCCTACGAGCAGTACTTC.